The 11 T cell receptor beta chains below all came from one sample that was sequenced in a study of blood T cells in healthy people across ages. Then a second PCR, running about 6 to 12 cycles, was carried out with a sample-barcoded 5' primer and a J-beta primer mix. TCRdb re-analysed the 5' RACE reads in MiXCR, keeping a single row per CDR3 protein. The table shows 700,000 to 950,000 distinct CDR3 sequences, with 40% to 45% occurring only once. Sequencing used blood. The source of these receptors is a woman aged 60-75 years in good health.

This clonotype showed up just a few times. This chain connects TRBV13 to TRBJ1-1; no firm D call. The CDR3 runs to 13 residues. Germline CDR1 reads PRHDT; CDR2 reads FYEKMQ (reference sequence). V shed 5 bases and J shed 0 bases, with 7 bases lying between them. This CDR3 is CASSLKMNTEAFF. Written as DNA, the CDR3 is TGTGCCAGCAGCCTAAAAATGAACACTGAAGCTTTCTTT.

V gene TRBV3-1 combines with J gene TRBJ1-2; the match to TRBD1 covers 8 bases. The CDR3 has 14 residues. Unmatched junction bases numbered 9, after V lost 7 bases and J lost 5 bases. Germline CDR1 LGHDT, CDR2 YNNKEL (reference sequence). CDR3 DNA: TGTGCCAGCACATTGAAGGGACAGGAGTATGGCTACACCTTC. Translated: CASTLKGQEYGYTF. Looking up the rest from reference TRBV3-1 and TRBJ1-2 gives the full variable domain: DTAVSQTPKYLVTQMGNDKSIKCEQNLGHDTMYWYKQDSKKFLKIMFSYNNKELIINETVPNRFSPKSPDKAHLNLHINSLELGDSAVYFCASTLKGQEYGYTFGSGTRLTVV.

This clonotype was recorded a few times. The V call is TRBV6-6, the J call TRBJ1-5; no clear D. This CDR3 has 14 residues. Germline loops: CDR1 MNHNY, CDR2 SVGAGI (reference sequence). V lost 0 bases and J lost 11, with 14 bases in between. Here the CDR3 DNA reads TGTGCCAGCAGTTACTCGAGGGAGAAGGGAGCCCAGCATTTT. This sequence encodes CASSYSREKGAQHF.

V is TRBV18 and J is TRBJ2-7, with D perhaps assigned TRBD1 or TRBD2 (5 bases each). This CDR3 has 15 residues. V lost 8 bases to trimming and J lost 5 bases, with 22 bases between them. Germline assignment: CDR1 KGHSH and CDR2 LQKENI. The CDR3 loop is CASKPAGTVSHEQYF. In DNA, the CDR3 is TGTGCCAGCAAACCCGCCGGGACGGTATCCCACGAGCAGTACTTC.

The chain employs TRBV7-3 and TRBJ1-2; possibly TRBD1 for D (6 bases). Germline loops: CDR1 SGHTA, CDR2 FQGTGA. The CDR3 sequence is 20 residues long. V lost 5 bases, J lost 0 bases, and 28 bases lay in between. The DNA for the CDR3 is TGTGCCAGCAGCCCTCTGGGGACACCTGACCATGCGACACCTAACTATGGCTACACCTTC. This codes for CASSPLGTPDHATPNYGYTF.

CDR3 residues: CSARDSSGILYNEQFF. DNA of the CDR3: TGCAGTGCTAGGGATAGTAGCGGGATTCTATACAATGAGCAGTTCTTC. This chain connects TRBV20-1 to TRBJ2-1; 8 bases are shared with TRBD2. There are 16 residues in the CDR3. V lost 3 bases to trimming and J lost 4 bases; unmatched junction nucleotides: 11. Germline loops: CDR1 DFQATT, CDR2 SNEGSKA (reference sequence).

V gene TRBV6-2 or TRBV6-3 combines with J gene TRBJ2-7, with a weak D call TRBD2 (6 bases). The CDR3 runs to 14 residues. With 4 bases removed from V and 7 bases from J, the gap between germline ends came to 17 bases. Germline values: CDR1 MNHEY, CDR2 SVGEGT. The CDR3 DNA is TGTGCCAGCAGTTGCTCGATTAGCGCGGGGGAGCAGTACTTC. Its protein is CASSCSISAGEQYF.

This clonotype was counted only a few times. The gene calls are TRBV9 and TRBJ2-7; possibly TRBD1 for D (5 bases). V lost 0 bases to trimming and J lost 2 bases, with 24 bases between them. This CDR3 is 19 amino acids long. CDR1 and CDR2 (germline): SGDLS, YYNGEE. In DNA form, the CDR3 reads TGTGCCAGCAGCGTAGTACCCAGGGTAGGGTTGAAGTATACCTACGAGCAGTACTTC. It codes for CASSVVPRVGLKYTYEQYF.

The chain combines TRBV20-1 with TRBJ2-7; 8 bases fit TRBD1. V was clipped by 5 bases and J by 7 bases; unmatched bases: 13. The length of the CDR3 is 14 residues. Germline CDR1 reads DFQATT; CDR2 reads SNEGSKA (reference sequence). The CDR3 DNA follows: TGCAGTGCTTTGCCGGGACAGGTGGTGAGGGAGCAGTACTTC. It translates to CSALPGQVVREQYF.

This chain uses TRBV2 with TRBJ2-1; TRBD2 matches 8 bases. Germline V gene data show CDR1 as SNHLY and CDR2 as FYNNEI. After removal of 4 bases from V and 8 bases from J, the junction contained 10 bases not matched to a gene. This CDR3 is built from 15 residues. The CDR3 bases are TGTGCCAGCAGTGTAGGACGAGCGGGAGCGGATGAGCAGTTCTTC. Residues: CASSVGRAGADEQFF.

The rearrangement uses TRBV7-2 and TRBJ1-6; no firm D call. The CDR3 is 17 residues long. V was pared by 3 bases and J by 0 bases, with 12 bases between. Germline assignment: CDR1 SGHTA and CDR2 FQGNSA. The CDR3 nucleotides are TGTGCCAGCAGCTTGCCGGGAGGGAGCTCCTATAATTCACCCCTCCACTTT. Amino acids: CASSLPGGSSYNSPLHF.